This T cell receptor beta chain appears in the sequencing data of a study of T-cell memory formation after mild COVID-19. Study-level background: TCR clusters were largely donor specific. Study-wide results and limits: The study found balanced CD4/CD8 in clones contracting day 15 to 85 and a CD4+ lean in later expanders. CD4+ contracting clones lay mainly in CM and EM, CD8+ ones in EMRA.

TCRdb re-called the 5' RACE reads with MiXCR, one entry per CDR3 protein. The sample has 190,000 or so distinct CDR3 sequences, around 25% seen once. This clonotype was seen only a few times. What it binds is not known. This CDR3 comprises 14 residues. CDR1 is MNHNS and CDR2 is SASEGT in the germline V gene. V shed 2 bases and J shed 2 bases, with 9 bases lying between them. This receptor was taken from an adult woman who had mild COVID-19 (a few samples of this study predate the infection). Cell type and time point are not known. Specimen: PBMCs or a T cell subset sorted from them (not recorded which). The gene calls are TRBV6-1 and TRBJ2-5, with D unresolved. CDR3 in amino acids: CASSELGDQETQYF. The CDR3 DNA sequence: TGTGCCAGCAGTGAACTAGGAGATCAAGAGACCCAGTACTTC.